This T cell receptor (beta chain) was identified in a study of cytomegalovirus exposure and HLA in healthy donors. On the study more broadly: There were 350 to 400 genotyped donors. Of these, about 81% fell in the genetic ancestry cluster associated with self-reported Caucasian donors. Study-wide points: There were some public TCRs occurring in many donors, but most TCR sequences were rare. Reportedly, cytomegalovirus status was diagnosed with high sensitivity and specificity. It was assumed in the presence/absence analyses that sequencing depth was roughly uniform across donors.

The PCR contained 60 Vbeta and 13 Jbeta primers. Sequenced by immunoSEQ multiplex PCR; TCRdb stores in-frame clones only, minus some. The sample lists 100,000 to 120,000 clones; approximately 83% were seen once. Concerning this clone itself: Its antigen is unidentified.

Trimming stripped 5 bases from V and 8 bases from J, with 18 bases between. The CDR3 extends over 15 amino acids. Germline CDR1 SGHTA, CDR2 FQGNSA. The clonotype was recovered from a woman between 18 and 29 years old in good health and CMV-seronegative. The specimen was PBMCs. V is TRBV7-2 and J is TRBJ1-4; weak D call: TRBD1 (5 bases). The CDR3 DNA sequence: TGTGCCAGCAGCCAAAGGCGGAGGGAGGGGGAAAAACTGTTTTTT. It is translated as CASSQRRREGEKLFF.